This TCR beta chain was identified in a study of blood T cell repertoires in COVID-19. Whole-study context: The origin of the acute and convalescent COVID-19 samples was the United States, Italy and Spain. PBMCs, B-cell-depleted T cells, or T cells provided the cDNA or gDNA that made up the material.

Germline V lookup: CDR1 SGHDT, CDR2 YYEEEE. Trimming took 0 bases from V and 2 from J, leaving 9 bases between them. There are 15 residues in the CDR3. Seattle patients were enrolled while actively infected and followed longitudinally. Study processing details: Using reference gene primer amplification, nucleated cell counts were estimated. Clones were read by immunoSEQ multiplex PCR, and TCRdb kept only the in-frame ones, dropping some. The V and J calls and clone size are taken from that table; D and trimming were inferred from the DNA. The table lists under 85,000 clones, approximately 83% of them singletons, with approximately 7% in the top ten.

Sequencing was carried out using peripheral blood. This sequence originates from a man aged 30-40 years with COVID-19, enrolled during active disease. This sequence joins TRBV5-6 and TRBJ2-1; D uncertain. CDR3 loop: CASSLDPATYNEQFF. Written as DNA, the CDR3 is TGTGCCAGCAGCTTGGATCCAGCGACCTACAATGAGCAGTTCTTC.